The 12 T cell receptor beta chains below come from one sample, sequenced in a study of T cell changes during pregnancy in multiple sclerosis. Produced via immunoSEQ multiplex PCR; TCRdb's table is partial and in-frame only. The data hold tens of thousands of clones, with 85% to 95% observed a single time. The sample was CD4+ T cells from peripheral blood mononuclear cells, taken in the third trimester of pregnancy. The receptors originated from a female donor with multiple sclerosis, enrolled in a pregnancy study.

In its sample, this clone was seen once. This chain joins TRBV7-2 and TRBJ2-1, with 11 bases fitting TRBD2. In germline, CDR1 is SGHTA, CDR2 FQGNSA. The CDR3 is 17 amino acids. With V trimmed by 1 base and J by 5 bases, 7 bases remained unmatched. In DNA form, the CDR3 reads TGTGCCAGCAGCTTAGAGGTAGCGGGAGGGCCAAACAATGAGCAGTTCTTC. The encoded protein is CASSLEVAGGPNNEQFF.

The rearrangement uses TRBV28 and TRBJ1-5; D gene ambiguous. CDR3 length: 14 amino acids. Germline CDR1 and CDR2: MDHEN and SYDVKM. The V gene lost 5 bases and the J gene lost 5 bases, with 13 bases spanning the gap. Here the CDR3 DNA reads TGTGCCAGCAGTCGAGCGGGCGGCGATCAGCCCCAGCATTTT. This codes for CASSRAGGDQPQHF.

The chain couples TRBV2 to TRBJ1-2, with D possibly being TRBD1 (6 bases). CDR1 is SNHLY, CDR2 FYNNEI, per germline. The CDR3 is 15 amino acids. Trimming left V 1 base short and J 5 bases short, with 14 bases between. In DNA, the CDR3 is TGTGCCAGCAGTGAAGTATCGGGCAGGGGTTATGGCTACACCTTC. Protein sequence: CASSEVSGRGYGYTF.

The chain links TRBV11-3 to TRBJ2-7, with a possible D match to TRBD1 (7 bases). CDR3 length equals 15 residues. V lost 1 base to trimming and J lost 6 bases, with 16 bases between them. The V gene's germline CDR1 is SGHNT and CDR2 YENEEA. CDR3 nucleotide sequence: TGTGCCAGCAGCTTAGGTCAGGGGGACTCAGGCGAGCAGTACTTC. Translated: CASSLGQGDSGEQYF.

The chain is built from TRBV6-1 and TRBJ1-2, with D unclear. V lost 1 base and J 4 bases, leaving 10 bases between the germline ends. CDR1 is MNHNS, CDR2 SASEGT, per germline. The CDR3 has 14 amino acids. CDR3 bases: TGTGCCAGCAGTGAAGTGGCAATCCCCTATGGCTACACCTTC. Translation gives CASSEVAIPYGYTF.

This rearrangement joins TRBV6-5 to TRBJ2-1, with D maybe TRBD2 (5 bases). CDR1 is MNHEY and CDR2 is SVGAGI in the germline V gene. Trimming took 6 bases from V and 4 from J, leaving 16 bases between them. This CDR3 is 15 amino acids long. In DNA form, the CDR3 reads TGTGCCAGCAGCCCCGGGGTCCTTATTTACAATGAGCAGTTCTTC. Protein sequence: CASSPGVLIYNEQFF.

The chain is built from TRBV18 and TRBJ2-3; the match to TRBD2 covers 8 bases. The germline CDR1 and CDR2 sequences are KGHSH and LQKENI. The CDR3 is 18 amino acids. The J segment lost 1 base and the V segment lost 2 bases, leaving 11 bases of the junction unmatched. In DNA form, the CDR3 reads TGTGCCAGCTCACCAGGGGATTTAGCGGGGCCTCGCACAGATACGCAGTATTTT. It codes for CASSPGDLAGPRTDTQYF.

CDR3 amino acids: CASSHPRTGGVGGYTF. The DNA of the CDR3 is TGTGCCAGCAGTCACCCACGGACAGGGGGCGTCGGAGGCTACACCTTC. The chain carries TRBV7-9 and TRBJ1-2; 11 positions agree with TRBD1. CDR3 size: 16 residues. Trimming cost V 6 bases and J 8 bases; bases outside gene matches: 14. From germline, CDR1 is SEHNR and CDR2 FQNEAQ (reference sequence).

Relative to its sample, this clone is medium-sized. This rearrangement joins TRBV5-1 to TRBJ2-7, with D unclear. Germline CDR1 reads SGHRS; CDR2 reads YFSETQ. CDR3 size: 11 residues. V was trimmed by 3 bases and J by 7 bases, leaving 8 bases between them. The chain's CDR3 is CASSYNQEQYF. The CDR3 DNA follows: TGCGCCAGCAGCTATAACCAGGAGCAGTACTTC.

The chain joins TRBV13 to TRBJ1-1, with D unclear. The germline V and J ends were trimmed by 6 bases and 1 base, with 12 bases remaining between them. CDR1 PRHDT and CDR2 FYEKMQ come from the germline V gene (reference sequence). The CDR3 is 14 residues long. The CDR3 region is CASRLITRNTEAFF. CDR3 in DNA: TGTGCCAGCAGGCTTATTACTAGGAACACTGAAGCTTTCTTT.

The rearrangement uses TRBV28 and TRBJ1-5, with 8 bases matching TRBD1. CDR3 size: 18 residues. Germline assignment: CDR1 MDHEN and CDR2 SYDVKM. V was pared by 5 bases and J by 4 bases, with 16 bases of the junction left unmatched. CDR3 sequence: CASSLPSPDRGRNQPQHF. CDR3 bases: TGTGCCAGCAGTCTTCCCTCCCCCGACAGGGGCCGTAATCAGCCCCAGCATTTT.

The chain carries TRBV5-5 and TRBJ2-1, with 11 bases identical to TRBD1. The J segment lost 6 bases and the V segment lost 4 bases, leaving 9 bases of the junction unmatched. Germline assignment: CDR1 SGHKS and CDR2 YYEKEE (reference sequence). CDR3 length equals 16 residues. DNA for the CDR3: TGTGCCAGCAGCCCACGTCCCGGGACAGGGGGCAATGAGCAGTTCTTC. Amino acid sequence: CASSPRPGTGGNEQFF.